Listed below are T cell receptor beta chains from one sample, sequenced in a study of vaccination and CD4 T cells after COVID-19. MiXCR, run by TCRdb on the PCR reads, gives a single entry per CDR3 protein. The sample lists 25,000 to 35,000 distinct CDR3 sequences, about 50% occurring once. The sample in question was CD4+ T cells from blood, obtained about 7 months after SARS-CoV-2 vaccination. These receptors originate from a human donor who had recovered from COVID-19. Each CDR3 is given with its conserved first and last residue. D genes are given only for firm matches. Size tells how often a clone was seen (once, few, many) or the class of an expanded clone, and some rows leave it out.

NA | few | TRBJ1-5 | TRBV20-1 | TGCAGTGCTAGAGGGCTCGGGACAAATAGCAATCAGCCCCAGCATTTT | CSARGLGTNSNQPQHF
NA | few | TRBJ1-2 | TRBV28 | TGTGCCAGTAAGATAGCGGGGCCTAACTATGGCTACACCTTC | CASKIAGPNYGYTF
NA | few | TRBJ2-7 | TRBV7-8 | TGTGCCAGCAGCTCCGGGTCCCTCGATGGGGAGTACTTC | CASSSGSLDGEYF
NA | few | TRBJ2-3 | TRBV7-3 | TGTGCCAGCAGCAGTACTCCCACAGATACGCAGTATTTT | CASSSTPTDTQYF
NA | few | TRBJ2-1 | TRBV15 | TGTGCCACCAGCAAACCTGGGACACCCTACAATGAGCAGTTCTTC | CATSKPGTPYNEQFF
TRBD2 | NA | TRBJ2-5 | TRBV27 | TGTGCCAGCAGTGTCCGGACTAGCAAAGAGACCCAGTACTTC | CASSVRTSKETQYF
NA | NA | TRBJ1-1 | TRBV19 | TGTGCCAGTAGTATACGGCAGGGCTTGAACACTGAAGCTTTCTTT | CASSIRQGLNTEAFF
NA | NA | TRBJ2-1 | TRBV27 | TGTGCTACCCTCGGGTCCGGAAACAATGAGCAGTTCTTC | CATLGSGNNEQFF
TRBD1 | NA | TRBJ2-1 | TRBV15 | TGTGCCACCAGCAGAGTGGGACAGGGTACCTACAATGAGCAGTTCTTC | CATSRVGQGTYNEQFF
TRBD2 | NA | TRBJ2-3 | TRBV19 | TGTGCCAGTAGTCCTGGTACGGGAGGGGCAGATACGCAGTATTTT | CASSPGTGGADTQYF
TRBD2 | NA | TRBJ2-2 | TRBV20-1 | TGCAGTGCTAGGACTAGCGGGAGTTCCGGGGAGCTGTTTTTT | CSARTSGSSGELFF
TRBD2 | few | TRBJ2-7 | TRBV7-2 | TGTGCCAGCACCTTATCCCCTAGCGGGGGGTCCTACGAGCAGTACTTC | CASTLSPSGGSYEQYF
NA | NA | TRBJ2-7 | TRBV7-6 | TGTGCCAGCAGCCCGGCGGGGGCCCTCTACGAGCAGTACTTC | CASSPAGALYEQYF
NA | medium-sized | TRBJ2-7 | TRBV27 | TGTGCCAGCAGACCAAACCAAGACTACGAGCAGTACTTC | CASRPNQDYEQYF
NA | NA | TRBJ2-1 | TRBV20-1 | TGCAGTGCTAGGGGCGTGGCCGAGCAGTTCTTC | CSARGVAEQFF
NA | NA | TRBJ2-1 | TRBV20-1 | TGCAGTGCCTCCCCCGGGACGGCTACCTACAATGAGCAGTTCTTC | CSASPGTATYNEQFF
NA | few | TRBJ2-5 | TRBV2 | TGTGCCAGCAACCTCAGAATCAGGGAGACCCAGTACTTC | CASNLRIRETQYF
TRBD2 | NA | TRBJ2-2 | TRBV20-1 | TGCAGTGCTAGTGGGGGGGTCCCGAACACCGGGGAGCTGTTTTTT | CSASGGVPNTGELFF
NA | few | TRBJ2-2 | TRBV10-1 | TGCGCCAGCAGCCCTGACGCCGGGGAGCTGTTTTTT | CASSPDAGELFF
NA | few | TRBJ1-6 | TRBV21-1 | TGTGCCAGCAATTTCCCCCTCCACTTT | CASNFPLHF
NA | NA | TRBJ2-3 | TRBV20-1 | TGCAGTGCTAGAGTGCGGGCTTCAGATACGCAGTATTTT | CSARVRASDTQYF
TRBD2 | NA | TRBJ2-2 | TRBV7-9 | TGTGCCAGCAGCTCGACTAGCGGGACCTACACCGGGGAGCTGTTTTTT | CASSSTSGTYTGELFF
NA | NA | TRBJ2-5 | TRBV6-1 | TGTGCCAGCAGCCCCCTGGAGACCCAGTACTTC | CASSPLETQYF
TRBD1 | NA | TRBJ1-1 | TRBV20-1 | TGCAGTGCCAGGCCAGACAGGGAGTGGGGGATGAACACTGAAGCTTTCTTT | CSARPDREWGMNTEAFF
NA | NA | TRBJ2-3 | TRBV7-6 | TGTGCCAGCAGCCGTAGCGTTAGCACAGATACGCAGTATTTT | CASSRSVSTDTQYF
TRBD1 | NA | TRBJ2-3 | TRBV2 | TGTGCCAGCAGGTGGACAGGGGGCACAGATACGCAGTATTTT | CASRWTGGTDTQYF
NA | few | TRBJ2-7 | TRBV20-1 | TGCAGTGCGCAGGAGGATGCAGCGGAACTCTACGAGCAGTACTTC | CSAQEDAAELYEQYF
TRBD2 | NA | TRBJ2-1 | TRBV2 | TGTGCCAGCAGATTAGGACTAGCGGGGTACAATGAGCAGTTCTTC | CASRLGLAGYNEQFF
NA | NA | TRBJ2-7 | TRBV6-1 | TGTGCCAGCAGCCCTAGAGTAGGCGAGCAGTACTTC | CASSPRVGEQYF
NA | few | TRBJ2-5 | TRBV6-7 | TGTGCCAGCAGTTACGGGGTTAAAGGTCCCCAAGAGACCCAGTACTTC | CASSYGVKGPQETQYF
TRBD1 | few | TRBJ2-5 | TRBV15 | TGTGCCACCAGCAGCAACAGGGGTTCACGGTGGGAGACCCAGTACTTC | CATSSNRGSRWETQYF
TRBD1 | NA | TRBJ2-3 | TRBV6-1 | TGTGCCACCGGTGCCGAGGGACAGGTCACAGATACGCAGTATTTT | CATGAEGQVTDTQYF
NA | few | TRBJ1-5 | TRBV4-2 | TGTGCCAGCAGCCAAGAGATTAGCAATCAGCCCCAGCATTTT | CASSQEISNQPQHF
TRBD1 | NA | TRBJ2-2 | TRBV7-3 | TGTGCCAGCAGCCAGACAGGGGACACCGGGGAGCTGTTTTTT | CASSQTGDTGELFF
NA | NA | TRBJ2-7 | TRBV7-8 | TGTGCCAGCAGCTTACACCCCCTAGGGACCTCTTGGGAGCAGTACTTC | CASSLHPLGTSWEQYF
TRBD1 | NA | TRBJ2-1 | TRBV29-1 | TGCAGCTTTAACCGGGACAGCTCCTACAATGAGCAGTTCTTC | CSFNRDSSYNEQFF
NA | NA | TRBJ2-1 | TRBV20-1 | TGCAGTGCTAGAGGTAGCAACGATGAGCAGTTCTTC | CSARGSNDEQFF
NA | NA | TRBJ1-3 | TRBV10-3 | TGTGCCATCAGTGAAGCGACAGGCTCTGGAAACACCATATATTTT | CAISEATGSGNTIYF
TRBD2 | NA | TRBJ2-7 | TRBV19 | TGTGCCAGTAGTAGACTAGCGGGTCGAGCCTACGAGCAGTACTTC | CASSRLAGRAYEQYF
TRBD2 | few | TRBJ2-7 | TRBV7-3 | TGTGCCAGCAGCTTAGGGGTGCGCGGGAGCGGGAACGAGCAGTACTTC | CASSLGVRGSGNEQYF
NA | NA | TRBJ2-5 | TRBV6-1 | TGTGCCAGCAGTACCGAAGTAGGGACCCAGTACTTC | CASSTEVGTQYF